Below are 24 T cell receptor beta chains sequenced from a single sample in a study of cytomegalovirus exposure and HLA in healthy donors. PCR primers comprised 60 Vbeta and 13 Jbeta primers. Here immunoSEQ multiplex PCR was the method, and the copy in TCRdb shows in-frame clones only, minus some. The table has approximately 110,000 clones, approximately 70% seen once. Specimen: PBMCs. The receptors come from a man aged 60 to 75 in good health and CMV-seropositive.

The chain couples TRBV5-1 to TRBJ1-1; no clear D gene. CDR3 length: 16 residues. The V end was cut by 4 bases, the J end by 0 bases, with 16 bases between. Germline V lookup: CDR1 SGHRS, CDR2 YFSETQ. The CDR3 DNA reads TGCGCCAGCAGCGGTCTATTTGGGAGACTGAACACTGAAGCTTTCTTT. Its protein is CASSGLFGRLNTEAFF.

This clone was seen only a few times. The CDR3 DNA sequence: TGTGCCAGCAGCTTCCATGCGGACAGGGAATTTTTAGGGGAGCTGTTTTTT. This gives the protein CASSFHADREFLGELFF. This rearrangement joins TRBV7-6 to TRBJ2-2; 8 bases map to TRBD1. The CDR3 totals 17 residues. Germline assignment: CDR1 SGHVS and CDR2 FNYEAQ. Trimming took 3 bases from V and 8 from J; bases not matched to a gene: 14.

This clone was detected a few times. The chain carries TRBV4-1 and TRBJ1-2; no clear D gene. V lost 1 base, J lost 8 bases, and 20 bases lay in between. The CDR3 is 16 amino acids. Per germline, CDR1 MGHRA and CDR2 YSYEKL. CDR3 nucleotide sequence: TGCGCCAGCAGCCAAGTCTTACCCGTTTACGGGGTCGGCTACACCTTC. Protein product: CASSQVLPVYGVGYTF.

The V gene is TRBV12-5, the J gene TRBJ2-5; D may be TRBD2 (6 bases). V lost 7 bases, J lost 7 bases, and 13 bases lay in between. The CDR3 length is 12 residues. Germline CDR1 is LGHNT and CDR2 is FRNRAP. CDR3 DNA: TGTGCTAGTGCTCCGGACGGGGGGACCCAGTACTTC. Its protein is CASAPDGGTQYF.

The sample holds one count of this clone. Other DNA sequences in this specimen translate into the identical CDR3. The chain is built from TRBV15 and TRBJ2-6; D gene unclear. CDR1 and CDR2 from the germline V gene are LNHNV and YYDKDF (reference sequence). V was clipped by 0 bases and J by 4 bases, with 7 bases between them. The CDR3 covers 15 residues. The CDR3 is CATSRDLAGANVLTF. CDR3 sequence (DNA): TGTGCCACCAGCAGAGATTTAGCCGGGGCCAACGTCCTGACTTTC.

The table lists this clone with a count of one. This chain joins TRBV29-1 and TRBJ2-7, with 8 bases lining up with TRBD1. Germline loops: CDR1 SQVTM, CDR2 ANQGSEA. The CDR3 sequence is 17 residues long. V lost 7 bases and J lost 1; bases outside the gene matches: 18. The CDR3 loop reads CSAGRGLFRTGSYEQYF. CDR3 bases: TGCAGCGCCGGGCGGGGTCTCTTCCGGACAGGGTCCTACGAGCAGTACTTC.

J is TRBJ2-2 and V is TRBV4-1; no definite D call. V was cut by 1 base and J by 9 bases, with 6 bases left in between. Germline values: CDR1 MGHRA, CDR2 YSYEKL. The CDR3 loop spans 12 amino acids. The CDR3 bases are TGCGCCAGCAGCCAAGGGCTCCGGGAGCTGTTTTTT. Encoded protein: CASSQGLRELFF.

This chain links TRBV2 with TRBJ1-3; D might be TRBD1 (6 bases). The CDR3 is made up of 13 amino acids. V lost 7 bases and J 2 bases, leaving 9 bases between the germline ends. Per the germline V gene, CDR1 is SNHLY and CDR2 is FYNNEI. In DNA, the CDR3 is TGTGCCAGCAACGGACAGACTGGAAACACCATATATTTT. This translates into CASNGQTGNTIYF.

The chain uses TRBV29-1 and TRBJ1-1, with 12 bases that match TRBD1. CDR1 and CDR2 (germline): SQVTM, ANQGSEA. Trimming took 7 bases from V and 5 from J; bases not matched to a gene: 8. CDR3 length equals 14 residues. The chain's CDR3 is CSAPGQGAGTEAFF. In DNA, the CDR3 is TGCAGCGCTCCGGGACAGGGGGCTGGAACTGAAGCTTTCTTT. The full variable domain, its missing parts supplied by reference TRBV29-1 and TRBJ1-1, is SAVISQKPSRDICQRGTSLTIQCQVDSQVTMMFWYRQQPGQSLTLIATANQGSEATYESGFVIDKFPISRPNLTFSTLTVSNMSPEDSSIYLCSAPGQGAGTEAFFGQGTRLTVV.

This clone was counted a single time. The gene calls are TRBV19 and TRBJ1-5; a weak D match, TRBD1 (5 bases). The length of the CDR3 is 13 residues. The germline V and J ends were trimmed by 5 bases and 5 bases, with 10 bases remaining between them. Germline CDR1 LNHDA, CDR2 SQIVND (reference sequence). The CDR3 loop is CASSDTGDQPQHF. CDR3 coding DNA: TGTGCCAGTAGTGACACAGGCGATCAGCCCCAGCATTTT.

The rearrangement links TRBV6-5 to TRBJ2-1, with D unresolved. Germline CDR1 MNHEY, CDR2 SVGAGI. This CDR3 contains 11 residues. V was cut by 2 bases and J by 7 bases, with 3 bases left in between. The CDR3 coding sequence is TGTGCCAGCAGTTACGAGAATGAGCAGTTCTTC. Its translation: CASSYENEQFF.

V usage is TRBV27 and J usage is TRBJ2-5; 9 bases are a match to TRBD1. Judging by the DNA end, TRBJ2-7 fits better; the J call may be wrong. Germline CDR1 and CDR2: MNHEY and SMNVEV (reference sequence). This CDR3 has 16 residues. CDR3 bases: TGTGCCAGCAGTCCGCCTAGGGGGACAGGGCTCTACGAGCAGTACTTC. It encodes CASSPPRGTGLYEQYF.

The V and J genes are TRBV2 and TRBJ2-5; D is perhaps TRBD2 (6 bases). The assigned J gene may be wrong: the sequence end matches TRBJ2-7 better. From germline, CDR1 is SNHLY and CDR2 FYNNEI. The CDR3 spans 13 residues. For the CDR3, the DNA is TGTGCCACCCGGAGGGACCAGTCCTACGAGCAGTACTTC. Translating it yields CATRRDQSYEQYF.

The DNA for the CDR3 is TGTGCCAGCAGCTTGGGGAGGACTGGAGGTGAAAAACTGTTTTTT. Translating gives CASSLGRTGGEKLFF. The chain couples TRBV5-6 to TRBJ1-4; D uncertain. CDR3 length: 15 residues. Germline V CDR1 and CDR2: SGHDT, YYEEEE. Between the trimmed V and J ends, which lost 0 bases and 7 bases, there was a span of 13 bases. The variable domain in full, with the rest retrieved from reference TRBV5-6 and TRBJ1-4, is DAGVTQSPTHLIKTRGQQVTLRCSPKSGHDTVSWYQQALGQGPQFIFQYYEEEERQRGNFPDRFSGHQFPNYSSELNVNALLLGDSALYLCASSLGRTGGEKLFFGSGTQLSVL.

The V call is TRBV13, the J call TRBJ2-1; 8 bases match TRBD2. This CDR3 has 16 residues. V shed 6 bases, J shed 0 bases, and the junction held 7 bases outside the gene matches. In germline, CDR1 is PRHDT, CDR2 FYEKMQ (reference sequence). This CDR3 reads CASSDDRGGSYNEQFF. The CDR3 DNA follows: TGTGCCAGCAGTGATGACCGGGGGGGCTCCTACAATGAGCAGTTCTTC.

The chain recombines TRBV10-3 with TRBJ2-7; 8 bases are a match to TRBD1. CDR3 length: 16 amino acids. The junction had 6 bases not matched to a gene; V was cut back by 2 bases and J by 0 bases. Germline V gene sequence: CDR1 ENHRY, CDR2 SYGVKD. CDR3 sequence: CAISEAEQGGSYEQYF. CDR3 sequence (DNA): TGTGCCATCAGTGAGGCTGAACAGGGGGGCTCCTACGAGCAGTACTTC.

J is TRBJ2-5 and V is TRBV7-8, with 9 bases identical to TRBD2. V was clipped by 3 bases and J by 4 bases; unmatched bases: 6. This CDR3 has 15 amino acids. Germline loops: CDR1 SGHVS, CDR2 FQNEAQ. The CDR3 sequence is CASSFRLAGPETQYF. The CDR3 coding sequence is TGTGCCAGCAGCTTTAGGCTAGCGGGGCCAGAGACCCAGTACTTC. Filled out from reference TRBV7-8 and TRBJ2-5, the complete variable domain reads GAGVSQSPRYKVAKRGQDVALRCDPISGHVSLFWYQQALGQGPEFLTYFQNEAQLDKSGLPSDRFFAERPEGSVSTLKIQRTQQEDSAVYLCASSFRLAGPETQYFGPGTRLLVL.

For the CDR3, the DNA is TGCAGCGTTGGGGGACAGGGAGGGGGTGAAAGCCACGAGCAGTACTTC. This encodes CSVGGQGGGESHEQYF. The chain combines TRBV29-1 with TRBJ2-5; 9 bases map to TRBD1. The DNA end favors TRBJ2-7, so the J call may be wrong. The CDR3 contains 16 residues. Germline CDR1 SQVTM, CDR2 ANQGSEA.

This clone was seen just once. This chain uses TRBV7-2 with TRBJ1-1; 7 nucleotides align to TRBD1. Germline CDR1 reads SGHTA; CDR2 reads FQGNSA. V gave up 2 bases and J gave up 6 bases; unmatched junction bases: 9. The CDR3 has 15 residues. CDR3 nucleotide sequence: TGTGCCAGCAGCTTACGGACAGGAAAGATCGCTGAAGCTTTCTTT. It specifies CASSLRTGKIAEAFF.

The genes are TRBV29-1 and TRBJ1-2, with D perhaps matching TRBD1 (5 bases). V was clipped by 4 bases and J by 6 bases, with 6 bases between them. The length of the CDR3 is 10 residues. Germline V CDR1 and CDR2: SQVTM, ANQGSEA. CDR3 loop: CSVGGDGYTF. CDR3 coding DNA: TGCAGCGTTGGGGGGGATGGCTACACCTTC.

CDR3 residues: CASSFLGGRNEKLFF. CDR3 nucleotide sequence: TGTGCCAGCAGTTTTTTGGGAGGGAGGAATGAAAAACTGTTTTTT. The chain links TRBV27 to TRBJ1-4, with D uncertain. CDR3 length: 15 residues. CDR1 MNHEY and CDR2 SMNVEV come from the germline V gene (reference sequence). V dropped 3 bases and J dropped 5 bases, with 13 bases sitting between them.

CDR3 amino acids: CASSKWRGRVAGRRSYNEQFF. The DNA of the CDR3 is TGTGCCAGCAGCAAATGGAGGGGACGGGTAGCGGGTCGGAGGTCGTACAATGAGCAGTTCTTC. The chain recombines TRBV21-1 with TRBJ2-1; the listed D gene, TRBD2, was not tested against the DNA. TRBV21-1 is a pseudogene locus. The CDR3 runs to 21 residues.

The rearrangement uses TRBV30 and TRBJ2-5; D is unclear. V was pared by 0 bases and J by 4 bases, with 6 bases between. Looked up from germline, CDR1 is GTSNPN and CDR2 is SVGIG (reference sequence). CDR3 length: 12 residues. This chain's CDR3 is CAWSVLRETQYF. DNA for the CDR3: TGTGCCTGGAGTGTACTCCGAGAGACCCAGTACTTC.

This clone was seen a few times. J is TRBJ2-7 and V is TRBV28, with TRBD1 matching 7 bases. Trimming took 11 bases from V and 8 from J; bases not matched to a gene: 12. Germline values: CDR1 MDHEN, CDR2 SYDVKM. This CDR3 has 12 amino acids. For the CDR3, the DNA is TGTGCCGTAGGAGACAGGGTGGTCAAGCAGTACTTC. Translation gives CAVGDRVVKQYF.